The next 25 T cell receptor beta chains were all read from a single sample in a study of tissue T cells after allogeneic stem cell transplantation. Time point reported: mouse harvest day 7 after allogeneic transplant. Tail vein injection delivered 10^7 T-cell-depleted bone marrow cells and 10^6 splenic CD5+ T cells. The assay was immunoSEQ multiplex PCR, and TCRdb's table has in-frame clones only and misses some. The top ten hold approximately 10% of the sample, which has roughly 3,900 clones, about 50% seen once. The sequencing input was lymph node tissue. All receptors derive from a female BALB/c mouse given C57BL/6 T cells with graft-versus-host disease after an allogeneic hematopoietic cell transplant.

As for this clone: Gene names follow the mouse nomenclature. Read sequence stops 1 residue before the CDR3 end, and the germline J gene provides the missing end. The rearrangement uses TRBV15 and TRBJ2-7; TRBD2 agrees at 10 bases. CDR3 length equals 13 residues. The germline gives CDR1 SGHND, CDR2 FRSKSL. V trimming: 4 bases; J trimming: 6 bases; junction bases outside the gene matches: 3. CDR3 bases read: TGTGCCAGCAGTTCTGGGGGGGCGCTTGAACAGTAC. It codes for CASSSGGALEQY. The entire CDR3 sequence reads CASSSGGALEQYF.

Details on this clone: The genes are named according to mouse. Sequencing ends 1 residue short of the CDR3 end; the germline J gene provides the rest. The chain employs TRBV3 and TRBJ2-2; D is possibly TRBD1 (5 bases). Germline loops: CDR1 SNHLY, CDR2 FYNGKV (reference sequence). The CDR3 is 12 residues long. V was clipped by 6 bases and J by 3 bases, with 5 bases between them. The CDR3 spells CASRGDTGQLYF. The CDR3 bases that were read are TGTGCCAGCAGAGGGGACACCGGGCAGCTCTAC.

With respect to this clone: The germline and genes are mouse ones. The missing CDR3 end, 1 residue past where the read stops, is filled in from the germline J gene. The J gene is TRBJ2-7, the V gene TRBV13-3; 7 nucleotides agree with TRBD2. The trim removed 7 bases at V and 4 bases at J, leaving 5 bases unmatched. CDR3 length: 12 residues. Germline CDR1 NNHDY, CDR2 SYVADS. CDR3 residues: CASGDWVYEQYF. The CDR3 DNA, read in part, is TGTGCCAGCGGAGACTGGGTGTATGAACAGTAC.

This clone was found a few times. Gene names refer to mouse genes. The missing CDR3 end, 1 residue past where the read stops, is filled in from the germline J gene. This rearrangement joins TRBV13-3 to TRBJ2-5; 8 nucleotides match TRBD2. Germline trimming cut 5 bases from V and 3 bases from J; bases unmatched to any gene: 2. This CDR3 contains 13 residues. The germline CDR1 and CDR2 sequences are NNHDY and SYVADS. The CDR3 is CASRLGVQDTQYF. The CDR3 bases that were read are TGTGCCAGCAGACTGGGGGTGCAAGACACCCAGTAC.

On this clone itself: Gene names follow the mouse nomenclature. Partial CDR3 DNA: TGTGCCAGCAGTTTTGACAATAATTCGCCCCTCTAC. It encodes CASSFDNNSPLY. The full CDR3 reads CASSFDNNSPLYF. The gene calls are TRBV15 and TRBJ1-6; D remains unclear. From the germline J gene comes the end of the CDR3, since the read stops 1 residue before it. TRBJ1-6 belongs to the ORF category, with a function that is uncertain. Germline V lookup: CDR1 SGHND, CDR2 FRSKSL. The CDR3 length is 13 residues. Trimming removed 3 bases at V and 5 bases at J, with 5 bases between.

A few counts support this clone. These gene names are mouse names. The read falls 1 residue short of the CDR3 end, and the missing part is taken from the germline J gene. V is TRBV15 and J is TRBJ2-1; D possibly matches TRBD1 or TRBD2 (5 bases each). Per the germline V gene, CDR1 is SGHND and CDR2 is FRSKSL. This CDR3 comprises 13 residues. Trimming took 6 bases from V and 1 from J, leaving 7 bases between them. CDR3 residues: CASRGTNYAEQFF. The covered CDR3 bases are TGTGCCAGCAGGGGGACCAACTATGCTGAGCAGTTC. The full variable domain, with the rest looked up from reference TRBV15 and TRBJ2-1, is DAGVTQTPRHEVAEKGQTIILKCEPVSGHNDLFWYRQTKIQGLELLSYFRSKSLMEDGGAFKDRFKAEMLNSSFSTLKIQPTEPKDSAVYLCASRGTNYAEQFFGPGTRLTVL.

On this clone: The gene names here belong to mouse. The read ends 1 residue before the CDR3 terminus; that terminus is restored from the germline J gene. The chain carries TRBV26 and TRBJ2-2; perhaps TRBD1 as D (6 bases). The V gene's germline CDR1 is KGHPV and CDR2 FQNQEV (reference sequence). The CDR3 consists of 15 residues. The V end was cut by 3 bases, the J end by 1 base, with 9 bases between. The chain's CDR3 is CASSLDRRNTGQLYF. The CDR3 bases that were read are TGTGCCAGCAGTCTAGACAGGAGAAACACCGGGCAGCTCTAC.

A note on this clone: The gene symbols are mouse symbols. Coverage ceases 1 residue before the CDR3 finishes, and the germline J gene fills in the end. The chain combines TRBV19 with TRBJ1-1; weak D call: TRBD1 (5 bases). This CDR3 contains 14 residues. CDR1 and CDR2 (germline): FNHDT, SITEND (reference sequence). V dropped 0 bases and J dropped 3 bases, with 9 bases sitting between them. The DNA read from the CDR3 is TGTGCCAGCAGTATAGGACAGACCTACACAGAAGTCTTC. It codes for CASSIGQTYTEVF. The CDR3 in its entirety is CASSIGQTYTEVFF.

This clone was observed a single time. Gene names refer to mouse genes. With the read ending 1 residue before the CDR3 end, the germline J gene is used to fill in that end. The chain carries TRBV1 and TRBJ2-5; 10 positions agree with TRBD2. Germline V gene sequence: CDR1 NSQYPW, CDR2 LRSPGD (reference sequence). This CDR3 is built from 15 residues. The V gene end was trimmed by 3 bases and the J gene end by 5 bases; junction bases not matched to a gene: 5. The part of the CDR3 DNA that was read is TGCACCTGCAGTGCCCAGGACTGGGGGTTAGACACCCAGTAC. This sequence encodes CTCSAQDWGLDTQY. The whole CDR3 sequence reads CTCSAQDWGLDTQYF.

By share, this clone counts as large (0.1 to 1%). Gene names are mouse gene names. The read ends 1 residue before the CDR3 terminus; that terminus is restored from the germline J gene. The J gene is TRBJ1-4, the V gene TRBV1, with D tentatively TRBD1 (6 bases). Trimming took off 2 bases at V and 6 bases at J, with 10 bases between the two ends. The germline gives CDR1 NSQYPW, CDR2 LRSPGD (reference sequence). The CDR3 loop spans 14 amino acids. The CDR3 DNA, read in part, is TGCACCTGCAGTGCACAGGGGCGCGACGAAAGATTATTT. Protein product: CTCSAQGRDERLF. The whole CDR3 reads CTCSAQGRDERLFF.

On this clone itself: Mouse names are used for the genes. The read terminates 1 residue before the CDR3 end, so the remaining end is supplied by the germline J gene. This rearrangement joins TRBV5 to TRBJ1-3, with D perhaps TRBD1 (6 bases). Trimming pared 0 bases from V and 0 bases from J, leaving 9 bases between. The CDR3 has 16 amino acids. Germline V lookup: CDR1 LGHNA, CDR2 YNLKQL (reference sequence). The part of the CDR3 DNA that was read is TGTGCCAGCAGCCAAGAGCGGACAGATTCTGGAAATACGCTCTAT. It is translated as CASSQERTDSGNTLY. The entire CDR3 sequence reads CASSQERTDSGNTLYF.

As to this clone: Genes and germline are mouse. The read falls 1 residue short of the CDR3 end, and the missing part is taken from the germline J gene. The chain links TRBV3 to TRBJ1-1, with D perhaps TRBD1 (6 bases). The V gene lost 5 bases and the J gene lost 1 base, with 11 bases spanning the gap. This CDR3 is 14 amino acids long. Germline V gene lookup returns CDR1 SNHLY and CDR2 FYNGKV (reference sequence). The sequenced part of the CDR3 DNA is TGTGCCAGCAGCACCGGGGGACAAAACACAGAAGTCTTC. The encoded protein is CASSTGGQNTEVF. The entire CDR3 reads CASSTGGQNTEVFF.

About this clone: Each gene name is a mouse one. CDR3: CASSRSSYEQYF. CDR3 bases read: TGTGCCAGCAGTCGGAGCTCCTATGAACAGTAC. V and J are TRBV15 and TRBJ2-7; no definite D call. The read ends 1 residue early relative to the CDR3; the germline J gene fills the gap. V lost 5 bases and J 0 bases, leaving 5 bases between the germline ends. Germline CDR1 and CDR2: SGHND and FRSKSL. The CDR3 runs to 12 residues.

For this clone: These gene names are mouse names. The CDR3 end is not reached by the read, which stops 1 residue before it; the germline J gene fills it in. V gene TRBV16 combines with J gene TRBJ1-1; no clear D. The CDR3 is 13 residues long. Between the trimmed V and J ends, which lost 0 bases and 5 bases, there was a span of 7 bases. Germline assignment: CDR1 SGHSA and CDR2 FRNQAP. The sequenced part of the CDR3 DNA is TGTGCAAGCAGCTTAGACGGCACTACAGAAGTCTTC. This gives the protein CASSLDGTTEVF. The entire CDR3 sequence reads CASSLDGTTEVFF.

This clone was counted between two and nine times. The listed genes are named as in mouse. CDR3 DNA (partial): TGTGCCAGCAGCCGACTGGGGGGGCGCGAACAGTAC. Protein: CASSRLGGREQY. The entire CDR3 protein reads CASSRLGGREQYF. J is TRBJ2-7 and V is TRBV13-3; 12 nucleotides agree with TRBD2. The read ends 1 residue shy of where the CDR3 ends; the end is completed using the germline J gene. The CDR3 contains 13 residues. Germline V gene sequence: CDR1 NNHDY, CDR2 SYVADS. Germline trimming cut 5 bases from V and 7 bases from J; bases unmatched to any gene: 4.

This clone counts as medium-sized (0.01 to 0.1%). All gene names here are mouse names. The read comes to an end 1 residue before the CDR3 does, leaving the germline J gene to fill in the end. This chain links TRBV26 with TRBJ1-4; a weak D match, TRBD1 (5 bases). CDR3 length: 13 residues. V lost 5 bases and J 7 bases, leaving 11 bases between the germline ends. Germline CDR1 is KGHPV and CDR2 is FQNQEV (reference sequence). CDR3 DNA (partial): TGTGCCAGCAGTGTGGGGCGCGGCGAAAGATTATTT. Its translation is CASSVGRGERLF. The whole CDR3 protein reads CASSVGRGERLFF.

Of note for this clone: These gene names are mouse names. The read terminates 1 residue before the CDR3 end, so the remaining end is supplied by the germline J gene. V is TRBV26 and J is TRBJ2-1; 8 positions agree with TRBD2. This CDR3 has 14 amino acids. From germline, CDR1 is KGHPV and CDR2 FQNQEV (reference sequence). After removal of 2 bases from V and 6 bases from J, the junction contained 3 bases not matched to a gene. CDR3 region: CASSLGWGGAEQFF. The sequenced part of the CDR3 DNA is TGTGCCAGCAGTCTGGGGTGGGGGGGTGCTGAGCAGTTC.

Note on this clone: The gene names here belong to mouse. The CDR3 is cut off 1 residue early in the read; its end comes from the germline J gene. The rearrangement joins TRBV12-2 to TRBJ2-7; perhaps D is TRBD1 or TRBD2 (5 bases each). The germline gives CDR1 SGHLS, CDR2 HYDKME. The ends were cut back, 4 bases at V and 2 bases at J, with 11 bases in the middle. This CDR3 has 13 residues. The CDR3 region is CASSPGTAYEQYF. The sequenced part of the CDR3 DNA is TGTGCCAGCTCCCCTGGGACGGCCTATGAACAGTAC. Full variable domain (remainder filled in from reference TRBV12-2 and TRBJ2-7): NSGVVQSPRYIIKGKGERSILKCIPISGHLSVAWYQQTQGQELKFFIQHYDKMERDKGNLPSRFSVQQFDDYHSEMNMSALELEDSAVYFCASSPGTAYEQYFGPGTRLTVL.

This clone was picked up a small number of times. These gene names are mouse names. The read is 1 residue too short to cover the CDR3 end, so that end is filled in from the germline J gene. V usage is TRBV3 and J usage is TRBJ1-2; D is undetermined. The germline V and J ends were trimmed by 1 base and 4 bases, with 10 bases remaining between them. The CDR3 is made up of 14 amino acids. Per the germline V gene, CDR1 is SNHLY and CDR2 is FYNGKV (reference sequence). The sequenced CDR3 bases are TGTGCCAGCAGCTTAGAAGGCCGGGGCTCCGACTACACC. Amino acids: CASSLEGRGSDYT. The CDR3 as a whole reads CASSLEGRGSDYTF.

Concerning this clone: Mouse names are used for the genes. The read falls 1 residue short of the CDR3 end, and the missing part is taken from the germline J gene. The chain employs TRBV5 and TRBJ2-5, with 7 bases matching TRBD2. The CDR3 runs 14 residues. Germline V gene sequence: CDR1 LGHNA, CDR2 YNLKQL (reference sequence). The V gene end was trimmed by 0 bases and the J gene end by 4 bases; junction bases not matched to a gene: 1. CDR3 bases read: TGTGCCAGCAGCCAAGACACTGGGGAAGACACCCAGTAC. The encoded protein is CASSQDTGEDTQY. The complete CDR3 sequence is CASSQDTGEDTQYF.

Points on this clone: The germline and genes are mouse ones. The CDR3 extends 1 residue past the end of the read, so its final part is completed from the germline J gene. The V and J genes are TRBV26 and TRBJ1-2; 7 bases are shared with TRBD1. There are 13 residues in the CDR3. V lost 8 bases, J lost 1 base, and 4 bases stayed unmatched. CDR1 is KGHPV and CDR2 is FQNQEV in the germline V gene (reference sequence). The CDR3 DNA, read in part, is TGTGCCAGCGGAAGGGACAGAAACTCCGACTACACC. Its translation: CASGRDRNSDYT. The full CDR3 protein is CASGRDRNSDYTF.

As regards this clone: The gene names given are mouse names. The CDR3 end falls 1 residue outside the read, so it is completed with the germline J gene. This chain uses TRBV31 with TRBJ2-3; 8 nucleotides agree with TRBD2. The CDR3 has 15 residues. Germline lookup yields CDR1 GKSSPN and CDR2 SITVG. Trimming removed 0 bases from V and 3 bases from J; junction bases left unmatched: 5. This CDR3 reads CAWSLVGGGAETLYF. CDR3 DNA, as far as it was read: TGTGCCTGGAGTCTAGTTGGGGGGGGCGCAGAAACGCTGTAT. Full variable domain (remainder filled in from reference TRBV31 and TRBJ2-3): AQTIHQWPVAEIKAVGSPLSLGCTIKGKSSPNLYWYWQATGGTLQQLFYSITVGQVESVVQLNLSASRPKDDQFILSTEKLLLSHSGFYLCAWSLVGGGAETLYFGSGTRLTVL.

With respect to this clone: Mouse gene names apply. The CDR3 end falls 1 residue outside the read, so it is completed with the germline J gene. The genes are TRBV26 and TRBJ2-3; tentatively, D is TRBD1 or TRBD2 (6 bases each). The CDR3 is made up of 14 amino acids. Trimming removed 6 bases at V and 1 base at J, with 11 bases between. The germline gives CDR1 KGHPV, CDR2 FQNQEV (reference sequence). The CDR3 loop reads CASRWRGGAETLYF. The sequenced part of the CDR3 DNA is TGTGCCAGCAGGTGGAGGGGGGGTGCAGAAACGCTGTAT.

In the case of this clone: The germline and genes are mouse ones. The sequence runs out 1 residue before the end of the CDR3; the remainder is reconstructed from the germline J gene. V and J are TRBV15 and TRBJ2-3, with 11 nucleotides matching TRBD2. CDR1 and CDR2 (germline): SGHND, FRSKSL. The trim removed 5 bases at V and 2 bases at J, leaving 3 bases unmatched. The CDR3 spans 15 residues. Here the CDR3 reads CASSGTGGLAETLYF. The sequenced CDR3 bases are TGTGCCAGCAGTGGGACTGGGGGCCTTGCAGAAACGCTGTAT.

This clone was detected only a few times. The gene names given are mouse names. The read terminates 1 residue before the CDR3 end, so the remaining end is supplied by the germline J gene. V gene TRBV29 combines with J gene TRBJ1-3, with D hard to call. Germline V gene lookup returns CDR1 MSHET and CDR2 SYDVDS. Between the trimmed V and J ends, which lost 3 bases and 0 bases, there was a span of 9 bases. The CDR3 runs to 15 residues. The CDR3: CASSFGGYSGNTLYF. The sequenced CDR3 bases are TGTGCTAGCAGTTTTGGAGGGTATTCTGGAAATACGCTCTAT.